This TCR beta chain came from a study of T cell responses to AZD1222 COVID-19 vaccine. Trimming stripped 0 bases from V and 1 base from J, with 7 bases between. Germline-derived CDR1 and CDR2 are ENHRY and SYGVKD. The CDR3 is 15 residues long. The assay was immunoSEQ multiplex PCR, and TCRdb's table has in-frame clones only and misses some. The table lists approximately 150,000 clones, about 89% of them singletons. This specimen was peripheral blood, taken on day 0 of AZD1222 vaccination. The chain links TRBV10-3 to TRBJ1-5; D might be TRBD1 (5 bases). The source of this sequence is an adult in good health. CDR3 loop: CAISESGESNQPQHF. As DNA, the CDR3 is TGTGCCATCAGTGAGTCGGGGGAGAGCAATCAGCCCCAGCATTTT.